The 20 T cell receptor beta chains below come from one sample, sequenced in a study of identical twins. TCRdb independently ran MiXCR on the 5' RACE reads; one entry per CDR3 protein. Of 100,000 to 110,000 distinct CDR3 sequences in the sample, 5.5% to 7% were seen once. The sample was memory T cells sorted from blood. The receptors derive from a woman between 45 and 60 years old in good health.

This clonotype was seen repeatedly, ten times or more. The V call is TRBV4-1, the J call TRBJ2-1; TRBD1 is a possible D gene (6 bases). The CDR3 covers 19 residues. With 3 bases removed from V and 0 bases from J, the gap between germline ends came to 21 bases. Germline CDR1 is MGHRA and CDR2 is YSYEKL. The CDR3 DNA reads TGCGCCAGCAGCCACCCAGGGACAAGGACGGGAAGCTCCTACAATGAGCAGTTCTTC. It is translated as CASSHPGTRTGSSYNEQFF.

This clonotype was recorded many times. This chain joins TRBV7-9 and TRBJ2-5, with D possibly TRBD1 on 6 matching bases. CDR1 is SEHNR, CDR2 FQNEAQ, per germline (reference sequence). The germline V and J ends were trimmed by 2 bases and 3 bases, with 10 bases remaining between them. There are 14 residues in the CDR3. Written as DNA, the CDR3 is TGTGCCAGCAGCTTACCAACAGGGAAAGAGACCCAGTACTTC. This encodes CASSLPTGKETQYF. Full variable domain (missing parts from reference TRBV7-9 and TRBJ2-5): DTGVSQNPRHKITKRGQNVTFRCDPISEHNRLYWYRQTLGQGPEFLTYFQNEAQLEKSRLLSDRFSAERPKGSFSTLEIQRTEQGDSAMYLCASSLPTGKETQYFGPGTRLLVL.

This clonotype was picked up many times. The J gene is TRBJ2-1, the V gene TRBV6-2 or TRBV6-3; D may correspond to TRBD1 or TRBD2 (5 bases each). Germline V gene sequence: CDR1 MNHEY, CDR2 SVGEGT. Trimming shortened V by 7 bases and J by 6 bases, and 19 bases separated the two germline ends. This CDR3 comprises 15 residues. The CDR3 loop is CASNNPIRERNEQFF. The CDR3 DNA is TGTGCCAGCAATAATCCCATCAGGGAGCGCAATGAGCAGTTCTTC.

This clonotype was detected ten times or more. The CDR3, as DNA: TGCAGTGCTAGACGAAGGGAAGCCAAAAACATTCAGTACTTC. As protein: CSARRREAKNIQYF. This chain uses TRBV20-1 with TRBJ2-4, with no clear D. Germline V CDR1 and CDR2: DFQATT, SNEGSKA (reference sequence). Between the trimmed V and J ends, which lost 2 bases and 0 bases, there was a span of 8 bases. The CDR3 is 14 amino acids.

There are many counts of this clonotype. The chain employs TRBV7-9 and TRBJ1-5; the D is unclear. Germline loops: CDR1 SEHNR, CDR2 FQNEAQ (reference sequence). This CDR3 comprises 14 residues. Between the trimmed V and J ends, which lost 3 bases and 0 bases, there was a span of 6 bases. CDR3 residues: CASSFTSSNQPQHF. DNA of the CDR3: TGTGCCAGCAGCTTCACGAGTAGCAATCAGCCCCAGCATTTT.

In its sample, this clonotype was seen many times. This chain uses TRBV6-5 with TRBJ2-1; TRBD1 matches at 7 bases. After removal of 5 bases from V and 2 bases from J, the junction contained 6 bases not matched to a gene. CDR1 is MNHEY and CDR2 is SVGAGI in the germline V gene. There are 15 residues in the CDR3. CDR3 DNA sequence: TGTGCCAGCAGTCCGACAGGGACCCCCTACAATGAGCAGTTCTTC. It is translated as CASSPTGTPYNEQFF.

Only a few counts were recorded for this clonotype. The rearrangement joins TRBV6-2 or TRBV6-3 to TRBJ2-7; D gene unclear. Per the germline V gene, CDR1 is MNHEY and CDR2 is SVGEGT. The CDR3 spans 12 residues. Trimming cost V 6 bases and J 4 bases, with 10 bases left between them. The CDR3 reads CASSPSRYEQYF. Written as DNA, the CDR3 is TGTGCCAGCAGCCCTTCGCGGTACGAGCAGTACTTC.

The rearrangement uses TRBV6-1 and TRBJ2-3, with no clear D. From germline, CDR1 is MNHNS and CDR2 SASEGT. The ends were cut back, 4 bases at V and 3 bases at J, with 5 bases in the middle. This CDR3 has 12 residues. DNA of the CDR3: TGTGCCAGCAGTGCATATACAGATACGCAGTATTTT. Translated: CASSAYTDTQYF.

Many counts were recorded for this clonotype. The chain has TRBV5-1 and TRBJ2-3, with TRBD2 identical over 10 bases. Trimming removed 2 bases from V and 3 bases from J; junction bases left unmatched: 3. CDR3 length equals 15 residues. The germline gives CDR1 SGHRS, CDR2 YFSETQ. In DNA, the CDR3 is TGCGCCAGCAGCTTAATAGCGGGAGGAACAGATACGCAGTATTTT. As protein: CASSLIAGGTDTQYF.

This clonotype has at least ten counts. This chain links TRBV20-1 with TRBJ2-1; D not resolved. Trimming pared 4 bases from V and 8 bases from J, leaving 6 bases between. Germline CDR1 is DFQATT and CDR2 is SNEGSKA (reference sequence). This CDR3 region has 10 residues. The CDR3 region is CSAIGHEQFF. CDR3 DNA: TGCAGTGCTATCGGGCATGAGCAGTTCTTC.

This clonotype has ten or more counts. The V call is TRBV12-3 or TRBV12-4, the J call TRBJ2-3, with D tentatively TRBD1 (5 bases). Trimming removed 1 base from V and 4 bases from J, with 9 bases in between. CDR3 length equals 14 residues. The CDR3 protein is CASSLVARADTQYF. In DNA form, the CDR3 reads TGTGCCAGCAGTTTAGTGGCCAGGGCAGATACGCAGTATTTT.

This clonotype appeared many times. This sequence joins TRBV28 and TRBJ1-2; D uncertain. In germline, CDR1 is MDHEN, CDR2 SYDVKM. The ends were cut back, 5 bases at V and 5 bases at J, with 12 bases in the middle. This CDR3 is 13 amino acids long. The CDR3 DNA sequence: TGTGCCAGCAGTCCTTCTTGGGATTATGGCTACACCTTC. This encodes CASSPSWDYGYTF.

This clonotype was detected many times. This chain connects TRBV11-2 to TRBJ2-7; D not resolved. Trimming took 5 bases from V and 3 from J, leaving 8 bases between them. This CDR3 is 12 amino acids long. Germline CDR1 is SGHAT and CDR2 is FQNNGV. The CDR3 region is CASSNTVYEQYF. CDR3 coding DNA: TGTGCCAGCAGCAACACAGTCTACGAGCAGTACTTC.

The chain couples TRBV10-3 to TRBJ1-4; D gene unclear. V gave up 2 bases and J gave up 8 bases, with 6 bases separating them. Germline V CDR1 and CDR2: ENHRY, SYGVKD. The CDR3 contains 12 residues. The CDR3 coding sequence is TGTGCCATCAGTGAGGGGTGGGAAAAACTGTTTTTT. Amino acids: CAISEGWEKLFF.

This clonotype was seen many times. The chain carries TRBV27 and TRBJ2-7; weak D call: TRBD2 (6 bases). V dropped 6 bases and J dropped 3 bases, with 12 bases sitting between them. The CDR3 runs to 13 residues. Germline loops: CDR1 MNHEY, CDR2 SMNVEV (reference sequence). The CDR3, as DNA: TGTGCCAGCAGATGGACTACCTACTACGAGCAGTACGTC. It encodes CASRWTTYYEQYV.

The chain joins TRBV19 to TRBJ2-1, with D perhaps matching TRBD1 (5 bases). Germline CDR1 reads LNHDA; CDR2 reads SQIVND (reference sequence). The CDR3 has 13 residues. Trimming took 6 bases from V and 4 from J, leaving 10 bases between them. The CDR3 sequence: CASSPRGYNEQFF. Written as DNA, the CDR3 is TGTGCCAGTAGCCCTAGGGGTTACAATGAGCAGTTCTTC.

The chain uses TRBV20-1 and TRBJ2-7, with 7 bases matching TRBD2. Germline-derived CDR1 and CDR2 are DFQATT and SNEGSKA (reference sequence). J gave up 2 bases and V 0 bases, and 10 bases lay outside the gene matches. CDR3 length: 16 amino acids. In DNA form, the CDR3 reads TGCAGTGCTAGAGATCAAGGGCTAGCGGATACCTACGAGCAGTACTTC. Amino acid sequence: CSARDQGLADTYEQYF.

This clonotype was seen a handful of times. CDR3 loop: CASSWGQGVLSEQYF. DNA for the CDR3: TGTGCCAGCAGTTGGGGACAGGGTGTTTTGTCCGAGCAGTACTTC. The genes are TRBV7-9 and TRBJ2-7; TRBD1 aligns across 9 bases. Germline V gene sequence: CDR1 SEHNR, CDR2 FQNEAQ (reference sequence). Trimming took 6 bases from V and 6 from J; bases not matched to a gene: 12. The CDR3 is made up of 15 amino acids. Full variable domain (outside the CDR3, taken from reference TRBV7-9 and TRBJ2-7): DTGVSQNPRHKITKRGQNVTFRCDPISEHNRLYWYRQTLGQGPEFLTYFQNEAQLEKSRLLSDRFSAERPKGSFSTLEIQRTEQGDSAMYLCASSWGQGVLSEQYFGPGTRLTVT.

This clonotype has at least ten counts. V is TRBV20-1 and J is TRBJ2-3; D call uncertain. CDR1 and CDR2 from the germline V gene are DFQATT and SNEGSKA (reference sequence). The CDR3 has 12 residues. Trimming shortened V by 3 bases and J by 0 bases, and 4 bases separated the two germline ends. CDR3 DNA: TGCAGTGCTAGTCCTAGCACAGATACGCAGTATTTT. This encodes CSASPSTDTQYF.

This chain connects TRBV19 to TRBJ2-7; either TRBD1 or TRBD2 may supply D (5 bases each). The CDR3 contains 17 residues. Per germline, CDR1 LNHDA and CDR2 SQIVND (reference sequence). V lost 5 bases, J lost 2 bases, and 22 bases lay in between. The CDR3 is CASSPFPGPNPTYEQYV. CDR3 in DNA: TGTGCCAGTAGTCCCTTCCCGGGACCCAACCCAACCTACGAGCAGTACGTC.